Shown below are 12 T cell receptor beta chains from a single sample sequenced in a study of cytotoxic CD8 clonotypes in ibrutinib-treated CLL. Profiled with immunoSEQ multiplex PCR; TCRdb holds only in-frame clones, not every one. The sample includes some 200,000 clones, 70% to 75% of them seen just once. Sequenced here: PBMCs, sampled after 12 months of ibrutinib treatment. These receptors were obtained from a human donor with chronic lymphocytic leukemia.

The CDR3 DNA is TGTGCCACCAGCAGGACGACAGGGCTCACTGAAGCTTTCTTT. As protein: CATSRTTGLTEAFF. The rearrangement uses TRBV15 and TRBJ1-1, with 7 nucleotides matching TRBD1. The germline V gene has CDR1 LNHNV and CDR2 YYDKDF (reference sequence). Unmatched junction bases numbered 5, after V lost 3 bases and J lost 4 bases. The CDR3 has 14 amino acids.

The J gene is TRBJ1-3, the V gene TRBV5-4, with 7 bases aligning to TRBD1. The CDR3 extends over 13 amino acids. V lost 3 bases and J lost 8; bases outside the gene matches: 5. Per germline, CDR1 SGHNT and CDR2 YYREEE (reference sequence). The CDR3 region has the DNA TGTGCCAGCAGCTCCGGGACAGAGCACACCATATATTTT. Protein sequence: CASSSGTEHTIYF.

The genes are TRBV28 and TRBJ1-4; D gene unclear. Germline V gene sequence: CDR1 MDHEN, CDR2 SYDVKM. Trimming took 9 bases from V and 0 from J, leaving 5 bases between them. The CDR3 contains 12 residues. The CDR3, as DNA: TGTGCCAGTCAGACAACTAATGAAAAACTGTTTTTT. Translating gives CASQTTNEKLFF.

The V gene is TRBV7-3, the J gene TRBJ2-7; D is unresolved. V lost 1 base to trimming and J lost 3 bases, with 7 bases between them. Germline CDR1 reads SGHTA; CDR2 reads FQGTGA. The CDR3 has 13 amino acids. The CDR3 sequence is CASSLNFGYEQYF. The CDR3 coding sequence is TGTGCCAGCAGCTTAAATTTTGGCTACGAGCAGTACTTC.

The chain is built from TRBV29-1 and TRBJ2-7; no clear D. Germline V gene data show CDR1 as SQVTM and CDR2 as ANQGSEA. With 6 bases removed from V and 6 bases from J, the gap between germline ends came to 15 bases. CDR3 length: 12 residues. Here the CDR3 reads CSVASPSGEQYF. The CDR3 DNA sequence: TGCAGCGTCGCTTCTCCCTCGGGCGAGCAGTACTTC.

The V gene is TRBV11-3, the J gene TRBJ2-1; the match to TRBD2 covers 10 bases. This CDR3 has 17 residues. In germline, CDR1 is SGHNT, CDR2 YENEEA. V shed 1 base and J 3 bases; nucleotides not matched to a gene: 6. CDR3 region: CASSLGPGLASYNEQFF. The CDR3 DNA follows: TGTGCCAGCAGCTTAGGACCGGGACTAGCGAGCTACAATGAGCAGTTCTTC.

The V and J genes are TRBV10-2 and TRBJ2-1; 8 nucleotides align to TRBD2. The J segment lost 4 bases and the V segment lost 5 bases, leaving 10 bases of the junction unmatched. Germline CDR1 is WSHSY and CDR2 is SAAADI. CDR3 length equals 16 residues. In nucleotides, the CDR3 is TGCGCCAGCAGTCATCCCGGACTAGCCAATTACAATGAGCAGTTCTTC. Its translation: CASSHPGLANYNEQFF.

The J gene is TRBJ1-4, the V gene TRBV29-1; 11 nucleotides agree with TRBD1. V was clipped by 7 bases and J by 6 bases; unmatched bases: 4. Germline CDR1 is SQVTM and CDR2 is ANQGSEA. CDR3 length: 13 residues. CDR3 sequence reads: CSGMGQGDEKLFF. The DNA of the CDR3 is TGCAGCGGTATGGGACAGGGGGATGAAAAACTGTTTTTT.

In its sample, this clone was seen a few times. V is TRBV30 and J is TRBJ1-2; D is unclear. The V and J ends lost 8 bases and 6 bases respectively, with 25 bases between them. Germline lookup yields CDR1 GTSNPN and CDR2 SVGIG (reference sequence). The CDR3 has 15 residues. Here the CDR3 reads CAVRVGEAILDGYTF. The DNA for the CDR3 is TGTGCCGTTAGGGTCGGAGAGGCCATACTCGATGGCTACACCTTC.

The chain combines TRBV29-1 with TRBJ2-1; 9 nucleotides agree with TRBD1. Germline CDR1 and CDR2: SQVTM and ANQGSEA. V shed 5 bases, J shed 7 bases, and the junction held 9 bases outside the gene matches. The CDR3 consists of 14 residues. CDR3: CSVIHVQGANEQFF. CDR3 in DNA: TGCAGCGTTATTCACGTACAGGGGGCTAATGAGCAGTTCTTC.

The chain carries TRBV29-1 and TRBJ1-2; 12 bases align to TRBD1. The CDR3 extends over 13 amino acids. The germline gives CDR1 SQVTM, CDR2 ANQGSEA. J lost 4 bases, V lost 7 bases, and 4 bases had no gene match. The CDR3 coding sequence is TGCAGCGGCGGGACAGGGGGCGTCTATGGCTACACCTTC. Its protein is CSGGTGGVYGYTF.

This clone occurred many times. The CDR3 is CASSELNMPGTGSGNTIYF. The DNA for the CDR3 is TGTGCCAGCAGTGAGTTGAACATGCCCGGGACAGGGAGTGGAAACACCATATATTTT. The chain uses TRBV2 and TRBJ1-3; the match to TRBD1 covers 9 bases. CDR1 is SNHLY, CDR2 FYNNEI, per germline. J was trimmed by 3 bases and V by 3 bases; bases with no gene match: 15. The CDR3 runs to 19 residues.